The present T cell receptor (beta chain) was sequenced within a study of cytomegalovirus exposure and HLA in healthy donors (TCRdb year 2017). Concerning the study at large: An earlier analysis of approximately 550 of the donors reported 250 to 300 Gb of sequence data and 100 million to 140 million unique TCR beta sequences from about 179 million T cells. Roughly 310 gigabases of sequencing data and approximately 84 million unique TCR sequences were included in an early release covering about 600 HLA-typed donors. The genetic ancestry cluster associated with self-reported Caucasian donors included 80% to 90% of the approximately 410 genotyped donors. The study was designed to test whether signatures of past pathogen exposure could be identified by cataloging public T cell receptors. Using immunosequencing, the study profiled T cell repertoires from 666 subjects and related those repertoires to cytomegalovirus serostatus. Besides the first cohort of about 730 subjects, a separate validation cohort made up of 120 different subjects was used. The study combined high-throughput TCR immunosequencing, statistical association of individual TCRs with disease status, and machine learning to predict cytomegalovirus infection status. A later analysis re-analyzed previously published TCR beta repertoires from 666 donors and added high-resolution HLA genotyping to study TCR occurrence patterns. In the later analysis, no new phenotypic data were used to find candidate immune exposures; instead, reliance was placed on TCR beta sequences and their occurrence across donors. An earlier analysis of some 500 of the donors used high-throughput TCR beta sequencing to judge whether each TCR beta V gene segment behaved as functional or pseudogenic. Donor age, sex, ethnicity and CMV serostatus were compiled together with the repertoire data. A later genetic analysis took genome-wide SNP genotypes for about three fifths of the 666 donors and used that subset as a discovery cohort. All discovery cohort repertoires had been generated on a single sequencing platform. HLA typing covered class I and class II loci at four-digit resolution. Typing coverage differed by locus: A, B, C, DRB1 and DQB1 were typed in roughly 620-630 donors, DQA1 in roughly 510, DPA1 in 600 to 610, and DPB1 in around 440. Four or five DR-DQ haplotypes were handled as single units for association and clustering because linkage in the cohort was strong. Among about 360 genotyped donors of the cohort, an average of 235,054 unique TCR beta nucleotide sequences were sequenced per donor, roughly 18% of them non-productive. General study outcomes and caveats: In an earlier analysis of some 550 of the donors, most TCR beta V segments were observed in productive rearrangements about 87% or about 30% of the time, broadly matching IMGT annotations. Some IMGT-functional V segments, including TRBV6-2 and TRBV6-3, could not be distinguished by the 87-base-pair reads and were therefore excluded. According to a later analysis, TCR association rates differed among HLA loci, with DRB1 alleles showing the most associated TCRs and HLA-C alleles showing the fewest. A total of some 180 TCR beta chains were listed by the study as associated with cytomegalovirus. CMV serostatus was the only immune exposure information available for the cohort. In a later genetic analysis, a missense DCLRE1C variant was associated with V-gene and J-gene trimming of TCR beta chains, and the association was replicated in an independent cohort. In a later analysis, 16,951 TCR beta sequences were associated with specific HLA alleles at a false discovery rate of 0.05. This cohort had only TCR beta chains sequenced, and the lack of alpha or paired-chain data limited which features could be detected. Most TCR sequences were observed very rarely across donors, whereas some public TCRs were present in many individuals. Roughly uniform sequencing depth across donors was assumed in presence/absence analyses, although this assumption may not hold. It was suggested by the authors that the approach could potentially be generalized to other disease states and immunological phenotypes. Because counts were too low, approximately 18 rarely observed V segments, including chromosome 9 orphons, were excluded from the earlier analysis of 587 of the donors. Several of the top co-occurrence clusters appeared to be linked to parvovirus B19, influenza, CMV and Epstein-Barr virus, according to a later analysis. Correlated functional status among segregating V segments might be attributable to linkage disequilibrium, but an unknown experimental factor could not be ruled out. When HLA alleles, especially DR and DQ, strongly co-occurred, attributing TCR associations to individual alleles was difficult. Because some donors lacked HLA typing at each locus, the association tests relied only on the typed subset. A later genetic analysis reported fewer N-insertions in productive TCRs among donors in an Asian-associated ancestry cluster than the approximately 700-donor mean. In a later analysis, HLA-associated TCR beta chains were found to be more clonally expanded and to have lower generation probabilities than equally common non-associated chains. According to a later analysis, most CMV-associated TCR beta chains appeared to be HLA-restricted, and the HLA associations seemed to be driven largely by CMV exposure. A cluster of highly shared sequence variants was judged likely to represent a technical artifact of the sequencing pipeline. A further reported finding was that TCR beta sequences accurately predicted the HLA-A and HLA-B alleles for most subjects in the first cohort. In vitro tests confirmed that a few of the cytomegalovirus-associated TCR beta chains recognize cytomegalovirus antigens. The classifier was reported to diagnose cytomegalovirus status with high specificity and sensitivity in both the original cohort and the validation cohort.

Library creation used the immunoSEQ multiplex PCR assay. For the multiplex PCR, a mixture combining 60 forward primers for TCR Vbeta segments and 13 reverse primers for TCR Jbeta segments was used. A multiplex PCR assay on genomic DNA amplified the CDR3 region of rearranged TCR beta genes. Amplified TCR beta libraries were sequenced as 87-base-pair reads on the Illumina HiSeq System. On the authors' methods: In a later analysis, approximately 74 million unique TCR beta chains were counted across the 500 to 850 repertoires, and around 10 million of these chains were shared by at least two donors. To remove PCR and sequencing errors, raw reads were error-corrected and collapsed into unique sequences using a nearest-neighbor algorithm that merged closely related sequences. To assign V, D and J gene segments, CDR3 sequences were aligned to IMGT reference sequences. For a sequence to be retained, a match of at least six nucleotides to both a V gene segment and a J gene segment was required. A rearrangement counted as productive if the CDR3 had no stop codons and remained in frame with V and J, and every other rearrangement counted as non-productive. CDR3 was defined according to IMGT convention as the region running from the second conserved V-encoded cysteine to the conserved J-encoded phenylalanine. Sequences without an unambiguous match to a single V gene segment were excluded from the earlier analysis of approximately 560 of the donors. An earlier analysis of about 590 of the donors classified V segments as functional when productive rearrangements were above 56.7% and as segregating when the standard deviation between donors was above 5%. A statistical classification framework was built for diagnosing cytomegalovirus status from the catalog of TCR beta chain sequences. In a later analysis, TCR nucleotide sequences were compared against IMGT/GENE-DB human TR gene sequences so that V and J genes could be assigned. The TCRdist pipeline was used in a later analysis to assign CDR3 sequences and most-parsimonious VDJ recombination scenarios. In a later analysis, every TCR beta chain was defined by the combination of its CDR3 amino acid sequence and its V-gene family, and reads without a unique V-gene family were dropped. A later analysis removed 500 to 650 highly shared, low-generation-probability nucleotide sequences to deal with suspected cross-contamination and a sequencing artifact. In a later analysis, a clonal expansion index for each public chain was calculated from normalized within-repertoire ranks of inferred template counts. A later analysis computed generation probabilities with a VDJ recombination model fitted to out-of-frame rearrangements, and checked the results against IGoR. Hypergeometric tests were used in a later analysis to score TCR-TCR, TCR-HLA and TCR-CMV co-occurrence, with a repertoire-size bias correction applied to the TCR pairs. In a later analysis, false discovery rates were estimated by permuting HLA or CMV assignments 20 times. A later analysis grouped co-occurring TCRs with DBSCAN, adding TCRdist sequence similarity when clustering within HLA-allele-positive subsets. Repertoires with fewer than 30,000 or more than 120,000 public chains were left out of co-occurrence clustering, as were five repertoires with anomalous nucleotide sharing. Held by TCRdb, this immuneACCESS table contains in-frame sequences only and omits some clones. Under half of the omission traces to an unresolved V gene where checked; the cause of the rest is unknown. That table is the source of V, J and clone size, and D and trimming were worked out from the DNA. This sample comprises roughly 160,000 clones, around 77% of them detected only once. The ten most abundant clones make up roughly 2% of the sample.

Unmatched junction bases come to 12, with V trimmed by 5 bases and J by 5 bases. The CDR3 numbers 16 residues from cysteine through phenylalanine. Of the read, only the CDR3 DNA is kept; its 48 bases are in frame from base 1. The germline V gene encodes CDR1 SGHTA and CDR2 FQGNSA. With regard to this clone: No cognate antigen has been identified for it. Base qualities are not recorded, but no much larger clone differs from it by a single base.

The cohort was made up of about 670 healthy bone marrow donors. All cohort members were sampled while nominally healthy, although unrecorded immune exposures were likely present. The donor tested CMV seropositive and was one of the 289 seropositive cohort members. Every donor gave a peripheral blood sample, and the peripheral blood mononuclear cells from that sample were used for TCR beta sequencing. The Qiagen DNeasy Blood Extraction Kit was used to extract genomic DNA from the blood cell samples. The receptor's source is a man in his fifties in good health and CMV-seropositive. The sequenced material came from PBMCs. The rearrangement combines TRBV7-2 with TRBJ1-5; 7 bases in the middle match TRBD1. The CDR3 protein is CASSGYRGRIDQPQHF. At the DNA level, the sequence is TGTGCCAGCAGCGGATACAGGGGTAGGATCGATCAGCCCCAGCATTTT. Beyond the CDR3, the reference TRBV7-2 and TRBJ1-5 genes provide the residues; the full variable domain reads: GAGVSQSPSNKVTEKGKDVELRCDPISGHTALYWYRQSLGQGLEFLIYFQGNSAPDKSGLPSDRFSAERTGGSVSTLTIQRTQQEDSAVYLCASSGYRGRIDQPQHFGDGTRLSIL.